Below are 23 T cell receptor beta chains sequenced from a single sample in a study of T cell responses to AZD1222 COVID-19 vaccine. Measured with immunoSEQ multiplex PCR; TCRdb has only the in-frame clones, and not every one. The data show around 8,000 clones, around 89% seen once. The source material was peripheral blood, sampled 28 days after the second AZD1222 dose. The source is an adult who received the AZD1222 COVID-19 vaccine.

This clone was detected only a few times. The V gene is TRBV28, the J gene TRBJ1-2; D is undetermined. Germline V gene sequence: CDR1 MDHEN, CDR2 SYDVKM. The CDR3 covers 16 residues. Trimming removed 5 bases from V and 4 bases from J, with 20 bases in between. The CDR3 here is CASSATLRAPTYGYTF. DNA of the CDR3: TGTGCCAGCAGTGCTACTCTCCGGGCCCCTACCTATGGCTACACCTTC.

The chain recombines TRBV9 with TRBJ2-5; TRBD2 matches 15 bases. The V gene's germline CDR1 is SGDLS and CDR2 YYNGEE. The CDR3 has 16 amino acids. Trimming cost V 4 bases and J 5 bases; bases outside gene matches: 6. CDR3 bases: TGTGCCAGCAGCATCCGGACTAGCGGGGGGGCGGAGACCCAGTACTTC. It encodes CASSIRTSGGAETQYF. Using reference TRBV9 and TRBJ2-5 for the parts outside the CDR3, the full variable domain is DSGVTQTPKHLITATGQRVTLRCSPRSGDLSVYWYQQSLDQGLQFLIQYYNGEERAKGNILERFSAQQFPDLHSELNLSSLELGDSALYFCASSIRTSGGAETQYFGPGTRLLVL.

This clone was observed a single time. The chain carries TRBV27 and TRBJ2-1; D is tentatively TRBD1 or TRBD2 (7 bases each). In germline, CDR1 is MNHEY, CDR2 SMNVEV (reference sequence). This CDR3 spans 18 amino acids. Trimming cost V 6 bases and J 1 base, with 22 bases left between them. The CDR3 sequence is CASSMVGRQGGSYNEQFF. CDR3 nucleotide sequence: TGTGCCAGCAGCATGGTCGGGAGGCAGGGGGGTTCCTACAATGAGCAGTTCTTC.

The V gene is TRBV6-5, the J gene TRBJ1-1; D is uncertain. Germline CDR1 reads MNHEY; CDR2 reads SVGAGI. The V gene lost 0 bases and the J gene lost 1 base, with 3 bases spanning the gap. The CDR3 contains 13 residues. The CDR3 reads CASSYSENTEAFF. Written as DNA, the CDR3 is TGTGCCAGCAGTTACTCGGAGAACACTGAAGCTTTCTTT.

The chain couples TRBV5-1 to TRBJ2-2; no definite D call. Trimming took off 5 bases at V and 1 base at J, with 15 bases between the two ends. Germline V CDR1 and CDR2: SGHRS, YFSETQ. This CDR3 spans 16 amino acids. For the CDR3, the DNA is TGCGCCAGCAGTTTCACCCCCCAGGTGAACACCGGGGAGCTGTTTTTT. This translates into CASSFTPQVNTGELFF.

The CDR3 loop is CAISEWGSGDYNEQFF. The CDR3 DNA follows: TGTGCCATCAGTGAGTGGGGTAGCGGGGACTACAATGAGCAGTTCTTC. J is TRBJ2-1 and V is TRBV10-3; 8 bases fit TRBD2. Germline trimming cut 1 base from V and 3 bases from J; bases unmatched to any gene: 5. There are 16 residues in the CDR3. Germline assignment: CDR1 ENHRY and CDR2 SYGVKD.

In its sample, this clone was seen once. The J gene is TRBJ2-3, the V gene TRBV6-5; D perhaps matches TRBD1 (5 bases). V was clipped by 6 bases and J by 3 bases, with 10 bases between them. Per germline, CDR1 MNHEY and CDR2 SVGAGI. The CDR3 extends over 13 amino acids. Here the CDR3 reads CASSLQGTDTQYF. The CDR3 DNA reads as TGTGCCAGCAGCCTTCAGGGAACAGATACGCAGTATTTT.

V usage is TRBV15 and J usage is TRBJ1-1, with D possibly matching TRBD1 (6 bases). Germline values: CDR1 LNHNV, CDR2 YYDKDF (reference sequence). V was pared by 1 base and J by 2 bases, with 14 bases between. The CDR3 consists of 16 residues. CDR3 coding DNA: TGTGCCACCAGCAGAGCCCGTTGGACAGCCAACACTGAAGCTTTCTTT. Protein sequence: CATSRARWTANTEAFF. Full variable domain (remainder filled in from reference TRBV15 and TRBJ1-1): DAMVIQNPRYQVTQFGKPVTLSCSQTLNHNVMYWYQQKSSQAPKLLFHYYDKDFNNEADTPDNFQSRRPNTSFCFLDIRSPGLGDTAMYLCATSRARWTANTEAFFGQGTRLTVV.

The chain combines TRBV2 with TRBJ1-5, with TRBD1 matching over 9 bases. CDR1 is SNHLY and CDR2 is FYNNEI in the germline V gene. V trimming: 4 bases; J trimming: 6 bases; junction bases outside the gene matches: 7. This CDR3 region has 15 residues. CDR3 residues: CASSGTGQGGQPQHF. Written as DNA, the CDR3 is TGTGCCAGCAGTGGAACGGGACAGGGCGGTCAGCCCCAGCATTTT.

This chain joins TRBV6-5 and TRBJ1-1; D is uncertain. Germline V gene data show CDR1 as MNHEY and CDR2 as SVGAGI. V was clipped by 7 bases and J by 2 bases, with 11 bases between them. The CDR3 totals 13 residues. This chain's CDR3 is CASILGDNTEAFF. The CDR3 DNA sequence: TGTGCCAGCATCTTGGGTGACAACACTGAAGCTTTCTTT.

DNA for the CDR3: TGTGCCAGCAGCTTAGCGTATGGGACAGGGCGTTACGAGCAGTACTTC. Translation: CASSLAYGTGRYEQYF. This chain links TRBV7-6 with TRBJ2-7, with 9 nucleotides matching TRBD1. This CDR3 is 16 amino acids long. With 0 bases clipped from V and 4 bases from J, the junction kept 7 bases outside the gene matches. The germline CDR1 and CDR2 sequences are SGHVS and FNYEAQ.

The rearrangement links TRBV10-3 to TRBJ2-3, with 13 bases aligning to TRBD2. Losses at the gene ends were 3 bases for V and 2 bases for J; bases not matched to a gene: 8. The CDR3 extends over 18 amino acids. CDR1 and CDR2 (germline): ENHRY, SYGVKD. CDR3 loop: CAISDHRGLAGTTDTQYF. The CDR3 DNA reads as TGTGCCATCAGTGATCATAGGGGACTAGCGGGGACCACAGATACGCAGTATTTT.

This clone appeared a single time. This sequence joins TRBV5-5 and TRBJ1-1; D is possibly TRBD1 (5 bases). Between the trimmed V and J ends, which lost 1 base and 1 base, there was a span of 8 bases. Germline CDR1 SGHKS, CDR2 YYEKEE (reference sequence). This CDR3 comprises 14 residues. Here the CDR3 reads CASSLRGGNTEAFF. The DNA of the CDR3 is TGTGCCAGCAGCTTGAGGGGCGGGAACACTGAAGCTTTCTTT.

This clone has just one count. The V gene is TRBV5-1, the J gene TRBJ2-3; D is perhaps TRBD2 (5 bases). Trimming took off 3 bases at V and 2 bases at J, with 10 bases between the two ends. Germline CDR1 and CDR2: SGHRS and YFSETQ. The CDR3 loop spans 14 amino acids. CDR3 in amino acids: CASSSLGVTDTQYF. CDR3 nucleotide sequence: TGCGCCAGCAGCTCTCTCGGGGTCACAGATACGCAGTATTTT. The variable domain in full, with the rest retrieved from reference TRBV5-1 and TRBJ2-3, is KAGVTQTPRYLIKTRGQQVTLSCSPISGHRSVSWYQQTPGQGLQFLFEYFSETQRNKGNFPGRFSGRQFSNSRSEMNVSTLELGDSALYLCASSSLGVTDTQYFGPGTRLTVL.

V is TRBV7-2 and J is TRBJ2-7; D perhaps matches TRBD2 (5 bases). V was trimmed by 4 bases and J by 6 bases, leaving 19 bases between them. The CDR3 extends over 15 amino acids. Germline CDR1 SGHTA, CDR2 FQGNSA. The CDR3 coding sequence is TGTGCCAGCAGCTCCAGTTACAATCTAGCACGCGAGCAGTACTTC. It encodes CASSSSYNLAREQYF.

The chain is built from TRBV7-6 and TRBJ1-3, with D possibly TRBD1 on 6 matching bases. The V end was cut by 1 base, the J end by 2 bases, with 6 bases between. Germline CDR1 SGHVS, CDR2 FNYEAQ. CDR3 length: 14 amino acids. The chain's CDR3 is CASSLGGPGNTIYF. CDR3 DNA sequence: TGTGCCAGCAGCTTAGGGGGGCCTGGAAACACCATATATTTT.

The count of this clone is one. The chain carries TRBV12-3 or TRBV12-4 and TRBJ1-5; D call uncertain. The CDR3 is 13 residues long. The V end lost 1 base, the J end lost 6 bases, and 7 bases lay between the germline ends. The CDR3 coding sequence is TGTGCCAGCAGTTTAGAGGGATTTCAGCCCCAGCATTTT. Residues: CASSLEGFQPQHF.

This clone was recorded a few times. The junction departs from germline at one end; a sequencing error may be responsible. This sequence joins TRBV7-8 and TRBJ1-5; D might be TRBD1 (6 bases). Germline V gene data show CDR1 as SGHVS and CDR2 as FQNEAQ. This CDR3 has 14 residues. In DNA, the CDR3 is TGTGCCAGCAGGTTAGGGGGGGGCAATCAGCCCCAGCATTTT. This translates into CASRLGGGNQPQHF.

The chain is built from TRBV20-1 and TRBJ1-6; D possibly corresponds to TRBD1 (5 bases). CDR3 size: 14 residues. Germline CDR1 and CDR2: DFQATT and SNEGSKA (reference sequence). V was clipped by 3 bases and J by 5 bases, with 11 bases between them. The CDR3 loop is CSASWGPHNSPLHF. In nucleotides, the CDR3 is TGCAGTGCTAGTTGGGGCCCTCATAATTCACCCCTCCACTTT.

The gene calls are TRBV2 and TRBJ2-1, with 8 bases lining up with TRBD2. The trim removed 3 bases at V and 3 bases at J, leaving 1 base unmatched. Germline-derived CDR1 and CDR2 are SNHLY and FYNNEI. The CDR3 sequence is 14 residues long. The CDR3 bases are TGTGCCAGCAGTGAGAGCGGGAGCTACAATGAGCAGTTCTTC. Translation gives CASSESGSYNEQFF.

The chain links TRBV19 to TRBJ1-4, with D possibly matching TRBD1 (5 bases). The CDR3 consists of 13 residues. Trimming stripped 2 bases from V and 10 bases from J, with 11 bases between. CDR1 LNHDA and CDR2 SQIVND come from the germline V gene (reference sequence). Written as DNA, the CDR3 is TGTGCCAGTAGTATAACAGGTTTGGGAAAACTGTTTTTT. It translates to CASSITGLGKLFF.

This sequence joins TRBV28 and TRBJ2-2, with 8 bases lining up with TRBD1. Per the germline V gene, CDR1 is MDHEN and CDR2 is SYDVKM. Germline trimming cut 7 bases from V and 6 bases from J; bases unmatched to any gene: 10. The CDR3 consists of 15 residues. The chain's CDR3 is CASTSTGEGAGELFF. CDR3 coding DNA: TGTGCCAGCACCTCGACAGGGGAAGGCGCCGGGGAGCTGTTTTTT.

This sequence joins TRBV29-1 and TRBJ1-1; tentatively, D is TRBD1 (5 bases). The CDR3 sequence is 12 residues long. Deletions cut 6 bases from V and 4 bases from J, with 12 bases between. Germline V gives CDR1 SQVTM, CDR2 ANQGSEA. The CDR3 bases are TGCAGCGTCCACGGACAAGGCACTGAAGCTTTCTTT. Translated, it gives CSVHGQGTEAFF.